This T cell receptor beta chain was captured in a study of shared clonotypes between healthy human individuals. Sequencing was performed with immunoSEQ multiplex PCR; in TCRdb, only in-frame clones are kept and a portion is missing. The sample has under 2,500,000 clones; approximately 94% are singletons. With 1 base clipped from V and 2 bases from J, the junction kept 5 bases outside the gene matches. From germline, CDR1 is LNHDA and CDR2 SQIVND (reference sequence). This CDR3 spans 15 amino acids. This TCR was sampled from a man between 18 and 35 years old in good health. Sequenced input: naive CD4+ T cells sorted from blood. Specified subset: CD45RA+ positively selected. The chain joins TRBV19 to TRBJ2-7, with 7 bases matching TRBD2. CDR3 loop: CASSIAGGTPYEQYF. The CDR3 region has the DNA TGTGCCAGTAGTATAGCGGGAGGAACACCCTACGAGCAGTACTTC. Full variable domain (outside the CDR3, taken from reference TRBV19 and TRBJ2-7): DGGITQSPKYLFRKEGQNVTLSCEQNLNHDAMYWYRQDPGQGLRLIYYSQIVNDFQKGDIAEGYSVSREKKESFPLTVTSAQKNPTAFYLCASSIAGGTPYEQYFGPGTRLTVT.